This record covers a single T cell receptor (beta chain). The data stem from a study of blood T cell repertoires in COVID-19. Study context: Collection of acute and convalescent COVID-19 samples took place in the United States, Italy and Spain.

Assay used: immunoSEQ multiplex PCR; TCRdb lists only in-frame clones, some missing. This table has a few hundred thousand clones, 85% appearing once. Those who participated ranged in age from roughly 18 to 100 years and resided in about two dozen US areas. CDR1 is MNHEY, CDR2 SMNVEV, per germline (reference sequence). The CDR3 is 12 amino acids. V lost 5 bases and J 4 bases, leaving 9 bases between the germline ends. Material: PBMCs or T cells enriched from blood (not recorded which). The sequence was collected from a man between 35 and 55 years old who had recovered from COVID-19. The chain combines TRBV27 with TRBJ2-7; D gene unclear. In DNA, the CDR3 is TGTGCCAGCAGTCAAGGCGGTTACGAGCAGTACTTC. Translation gives CASSQGGYEQYF.